A single T cell receptor (beta chain) is shown here with its context. No cognate antigen has been identified for it. No much larger clone exists at a distance of one base, and base qualities are not known. This specimen belongs to a study of radiotherapy plus CTLA-4 blockade in lung cancer (dated by TCRdb to between 2018 and 2020). Turning to the overall study: Objective responses occurred in roughly 20% of enrolled patients, and about 30% achieved disease control. The paper's findings and limits, for the study overall: The strongest predictors of response were reported to be early dynamic shifts in blood T cell clones along with a rise in serum interferon-beta following radiation. After treatment with radiotherapy and ipilimumab, TCR clones that originated in tumors expanded in peripheral blood.

The library was produced with the immunoSEQ multiplex PCR assay. TCRdb carries this immuneACCESS record with in-frame sequences only. Its versions omit some clonotypes, under half of them owing to an unresolved V gene in the studies checked, with the rest unexplained. For this sample there are more than 40,000 clones; about 81% appear just once. The leading ten clones occupy 2.5% to 4% of the sample. Focal radiation therapy combined with CTLA-4 blockade (ipilimumab) was tested in patients with chemo-refractory metastatic non-small-cell lung cancer. CDR1 SEHNR and CDR2 FQNEAQ are derived from the germline V gene (reference sequence). From the cysteine through the phenylalanine, the CDR3 covers 15 amino acids. Just the 45-base CDR3 DNA is kept, in frame starting at base 1. V is reduced by 6 bases and J by 0 bases, leaving a spacing of 14 bases between them.

The chain is assembled from TRBV7-9 and TRBJ1-2; no D gene can be assigned with confidence. The sample here was peripheral blood, taken from a patient treated with radiotherapy plus ipilimumab. The sequence came from a human donor with non-small cell lung cancer who had stable disease on radiotherapy plus ipilimumab. The DNA is as follows: TGTGCCAGCAGTACAGATTACAGAGCTAACTATGGCTACACCTTC. This sequence encodes CASSTDYRANYGYTF.